Here is one T cell receptor beta chain with its context. Its antigen is still unknown. The data originate from a study of T cell repertoires in cytomegalovirus infection. V lost 3 bases, J lost 5 bases, and 15 bases stayed unmatched. Germline assignment: CDR1 SGDLS and CDR2 YYNGEE. The CDR3 has 17 residues. TCRdb used MiXCR to reprocess the reads, holding one entry per CDR3 protein. The sample records about 310,000 distinct CDR3 sequences, more than 20% being singletons. Findings and caveats of the study: Totalled public TCR beta family frequency picked out people who carried CMV plus the relevant HLA. HLA-C-restricted, CMV-specific TCR beta clonotypes were dominant ex vivo.

Sequences were derived from cultured PBMCs, sampled from culture after CMV antigen stimulation. V gene TRBV9 combines with J gene TRBJ2-5; TRBD2 matches at 8 bases. The clonotype comes from a human donor in good health (CMV status not recorded). Some clones in this sample may be carry-over from other donors' samples. DNA for the CDR3: TGTGCCAGCAGCGAAGCGGCGGGAGGAATAGGTGTCGAGACCCAGTACTTC. Its protein product is CASSEAAGGIGVETQYF.